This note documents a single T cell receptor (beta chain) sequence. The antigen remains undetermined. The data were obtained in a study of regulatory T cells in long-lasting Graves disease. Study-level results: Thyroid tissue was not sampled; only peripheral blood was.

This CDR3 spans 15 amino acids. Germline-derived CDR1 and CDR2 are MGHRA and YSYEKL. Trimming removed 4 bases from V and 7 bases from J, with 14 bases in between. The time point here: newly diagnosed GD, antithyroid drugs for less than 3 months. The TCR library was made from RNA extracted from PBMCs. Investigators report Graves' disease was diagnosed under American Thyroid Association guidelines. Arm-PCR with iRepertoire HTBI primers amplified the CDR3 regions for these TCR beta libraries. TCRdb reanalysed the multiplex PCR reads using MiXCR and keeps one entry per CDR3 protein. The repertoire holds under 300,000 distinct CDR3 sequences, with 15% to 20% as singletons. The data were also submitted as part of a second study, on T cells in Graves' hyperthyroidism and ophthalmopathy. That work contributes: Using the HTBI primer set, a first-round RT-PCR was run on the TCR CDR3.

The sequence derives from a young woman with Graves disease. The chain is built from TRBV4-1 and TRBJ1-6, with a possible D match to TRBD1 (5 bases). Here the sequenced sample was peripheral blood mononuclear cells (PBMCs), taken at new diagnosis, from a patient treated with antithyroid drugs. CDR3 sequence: CASSRGTVENSPLHF. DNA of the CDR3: TGCGCCAGCAGCCGAGGGACCGTAGAAAATTCACCCCTCCACTTT.